This TCR beta chain stems from a study of shared clonotypes between healthy human individuals. Study-level findings and limits: Large depth notwithstanding, sorted-subset sequencing proved incomplete by rarefaction. Memory subsets generally showed smaller estimated richness than naive subsets did.

The naive CD8 population came from CD45RO-negative cells selected for CCR7, without terminally differentiated effector memory CD45RA+ cells. This clone was detected once. Its target is not known. For sorted subsets, approximately 0.2 ug DNA per replicate equaled around 30,000 T cell genomes. Clones were read by immunoSEQ multiplex PCR, and TCRdb kept only the in-frame ones, dropping some. The sample has around 1.9 million clones; over 85% are singletons. Sample: naive CD8+ T cells from PBMCs. This clonotype originated in a man between 18 and 35 years old in good health. Some clones in this sample may be carry-over from other donors' samples.

CDR3 nucleotide sequence: TGTGCCAGCTCACTAACGACAAGGACTATATTCTACGAGCAGTACTTC. Translation: CASSLTTRTIFYEQYF. The chain employs TRBV18 and TRBJ2-7, with a possible D match to TRBD2 (6 bases). The CDR3 is 16 residues long. V lost 4 bases to trimming and J lost 3 bases, with 19 bases between them. Germline lookup yields CDR1 KGHSH and CDR2 LQKENI. The full variable domain, in which reference TRBV18 and TRBJ2-7 provide the parts outside the CDR3, is NAGVMQNPRHLVRRRGQEARLRCSPMKGHSHVYWYRQLPEEGLKFMVYLQKENIIDESGMPKERFSAEFPKEGPSILRIQQVVRGDSAAYFCASSLTTRTIFYEQYFGPGTRLTVT.